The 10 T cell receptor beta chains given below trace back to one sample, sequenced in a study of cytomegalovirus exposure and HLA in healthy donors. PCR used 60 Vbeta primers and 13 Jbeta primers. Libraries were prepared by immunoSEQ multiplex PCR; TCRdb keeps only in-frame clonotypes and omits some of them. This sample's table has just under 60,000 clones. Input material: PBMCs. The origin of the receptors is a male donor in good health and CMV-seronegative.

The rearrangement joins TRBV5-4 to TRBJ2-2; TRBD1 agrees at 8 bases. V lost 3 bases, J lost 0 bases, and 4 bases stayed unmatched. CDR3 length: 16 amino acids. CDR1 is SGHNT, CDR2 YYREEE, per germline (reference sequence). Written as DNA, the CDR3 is TGTGCCAGCAGCTATGGGACAGGCCCGAACACCGGGGAGCTGTTTTTT. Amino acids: CASSYGTGPNTGELFF.

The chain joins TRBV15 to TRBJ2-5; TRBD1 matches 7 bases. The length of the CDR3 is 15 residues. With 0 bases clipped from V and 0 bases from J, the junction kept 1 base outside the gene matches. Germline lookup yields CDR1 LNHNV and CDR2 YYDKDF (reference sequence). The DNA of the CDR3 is TGTGCCACCAGCAGAGACAGGGGGTACCAAGAGACCCAGTACTTC. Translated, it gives CATSRDRGYQETQYF.

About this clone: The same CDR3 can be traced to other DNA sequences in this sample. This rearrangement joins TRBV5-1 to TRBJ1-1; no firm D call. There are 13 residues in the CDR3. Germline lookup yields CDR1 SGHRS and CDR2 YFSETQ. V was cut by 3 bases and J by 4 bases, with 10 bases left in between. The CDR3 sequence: CASSSRLGTEAFF. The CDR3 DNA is TGCGCCAGCAGCTCAAGACTTGGCACTGAAGCTTTCTTT.

CDR3 region: CASSLDRGTEAFF. In DNA form, the CDR3 reads TGTGCCAGCAGCTTGGACAGGGGCACTGAAGCTTTCTTT. The V call is TRBV5-4, the J call TRBJ1-1; 7 nucleotides align to TRBD1. The ends lost 0 bases at V and 4 bases at J; junction bases unmatched: 0. This CDR3 spans 13 amino acids. CDR1 SGHNT and CDR2 YYREEE come from the germline V gene (reference sequence).

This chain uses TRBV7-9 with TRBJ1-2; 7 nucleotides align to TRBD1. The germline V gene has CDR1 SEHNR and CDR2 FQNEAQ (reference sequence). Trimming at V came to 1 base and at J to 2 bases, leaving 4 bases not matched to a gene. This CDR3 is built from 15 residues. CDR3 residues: CASSLVGTVNYGYTF. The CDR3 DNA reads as TGTGCCAGCAGCTTAGTTGGGACAGTAAACTATGGCTACACCTTC.

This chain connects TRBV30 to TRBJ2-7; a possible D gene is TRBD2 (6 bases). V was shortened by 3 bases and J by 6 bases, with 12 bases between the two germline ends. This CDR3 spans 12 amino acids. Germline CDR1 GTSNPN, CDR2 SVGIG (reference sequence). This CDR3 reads CAWRGGVGEQYF. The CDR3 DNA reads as TGTGCCTGGAGAGGCGGGGTGGGCGAGCAGTACTTC.

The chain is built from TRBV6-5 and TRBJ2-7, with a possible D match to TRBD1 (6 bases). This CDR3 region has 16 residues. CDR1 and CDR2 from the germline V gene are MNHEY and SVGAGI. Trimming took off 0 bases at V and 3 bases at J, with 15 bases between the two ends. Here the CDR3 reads CASSYSTISQGYEQYF. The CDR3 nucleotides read TGTGCCAGCAGTTACTCTACCATTTCACAGGGCTACGAGCAGTACTTC.

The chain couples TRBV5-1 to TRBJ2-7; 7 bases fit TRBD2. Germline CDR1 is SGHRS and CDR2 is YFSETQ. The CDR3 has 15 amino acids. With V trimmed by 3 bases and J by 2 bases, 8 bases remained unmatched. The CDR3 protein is CASSSQSGGAYEQYF. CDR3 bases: TGCGCCAGCAGCTCACAGTCTGGGGGGGCCTACGAGCAGTACTTC.

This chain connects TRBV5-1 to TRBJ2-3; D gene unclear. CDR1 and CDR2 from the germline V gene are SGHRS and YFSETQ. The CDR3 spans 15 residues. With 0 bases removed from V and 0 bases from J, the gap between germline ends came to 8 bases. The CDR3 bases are TGCGCCAGCAGCTTGGCCCCCGGGAGCACAGATACGCAGTATTTT. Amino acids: CASSLAPGSTDTQYF.

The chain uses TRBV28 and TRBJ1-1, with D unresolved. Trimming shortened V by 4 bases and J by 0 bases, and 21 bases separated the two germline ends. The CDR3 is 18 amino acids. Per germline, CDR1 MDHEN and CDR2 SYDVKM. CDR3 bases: TGTGCCAGCAGTTACTTAACAGTGCGGGGTACCTTGAACACTGAAGCTTTCTTT. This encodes CASSYLTVRGTLNTEAFF.